One sample yielded the 13 T cell receptor beta chains listed below, sequenced in a study of CD8 T cells in Susac syndrome. When the RNA was reverse transcribed, random hexamers were used with an input of roughly 0.5 to 1 ug. Each CDR3 protein is one row after TCRdb ran MiXCR on the immunoSEQ multiplex PCR reads. Of about 180,000 distinct CDR3 sequences listed, roughly 92% are singletons. Material: CD4+ T cells from PBMCs. The receptor source for this set is a human donor with Susac syndrome.

The chain couples TRBV27 to TRBJ2-6, with unresolved D. This CDR3 is built from 13 residues. V gave up 5 bases and J gave up 4 bases, with 6 bases separating them. CDR1 and CDR2 from the germline V gene are MNHEY and SMNVEV (reference sequence). In nucleotides, the CDR3 is TGTGCCAGCAGTCGGGTAGGGGCCAACGTCCTGACTTTC. It is translated as CASSRVGANVLTF.

The chain has TRBV4-3 and TRBJ2-7; 9 nucleotides line up with TRBD1. The V segment lost 4 bases and the J segment 6 bases; nucleotides outside the gene matches: 10. This CDR3 contains 15 residues. The V gene's germline CDR1 is LGHNA and CDR2 YSLEER. Here the CDR3 DNA reads TGCGCCAGCAGCCCCACCCTTACAGGGGGCGGCGAGCAGTACTTC. The encoded protein is CASSPTLTGGGEQYF.

The rearrangement links TRBV3-1 to TRBJ1-2; D unresolved. CDR3 size: 13 residues. The V and J ends lost 4 bases and 12 bases respectively, with 18 bases between them. Germline V gene sequence: CDR1 LGHDT, CDR2 YNNKEL (reference sequence). This CDR3 reads CASSPFRTNYHTF. CDR3 DNA: TGTGCCAGCAGCCCCTTCAGGACCAATTACCACACCTTC.

The V and J genes are TRBV29-1 and TRBJ2-3, with a tentative D call TRBD2 (5 bases). Germline V lookup: CDR1 SQVTM, CDR2 ANQGSEA. The CDR3 totals 13 residues. V was clipped by 4 bases and J by 1 base, with 9 bases between them. CDR3 bases: TGCAGCGTTGGTGGGAGTCGCACAGATACGCAGTATTTT. It specifies CSVGGSRTDTQYF.

J is TRBJ1-1 and V is TRBV19; the D is unclear. Germline loops: CDR1 LNHDA, CDR2 SQIVND (reference sequence). V was pared by 5 bases and J by 0 bases, with 10 bases between. CDR3 size: 14 residues. The CDR3 bases are TGTGCCAGTAGTCCCCCCGGCCTGAACACTGAAGCTTTCTTT. Translating gives CASSPPGLNTEAFF.

J is TRBJ1-2 and V is TRBV25-1; 7 bases agree with TRBD1. CDR3 size: 12 residues. From germline, CDR1 is MGHDK and CDR2 SYGVNS. The trim removed 8 bases at V and 4 bases at J, leaving 4 bases unmatched. This CDR3 reads CASLGQSYGYTF. CDR3 nucleotides: TGTGCCAGCTTGGGACAGAGCTATGGCTACACCTTC.

The chain recombines TRBV3-1 with TRBJ2-3, with D perhaps being TRBD1 or TRBD2 (6 bases each). The CDR3 sequence is 15 residues long. Trimming pared 1 base from V and 3 bases from J, leaving 11 bases between. Looked up from germline, CDR1 is LGHDT and CDR2 is YNNKEL (reference sequence). CDR3 bases: TGTGCCAGCAGCCAAGCGGGGGCCTCGACAGATACGCAGTATTTT. It yields the protein CASSQAGASTDTQYF.

This chain joins TRBV11-2 and TRBJ2-1; possible D gene TRBD1, 6 bases. Germline V gene sequence: CDR1 SGHAT, CDR2 FQNNGV. This CDR3 contains 14 residues. Trimming removed 1 base from V and 5 bases from J, with 9 bases in between. The DNA of the CDR3 is TGTGCCAGCAGCTTAGTGAGGACAGACAATGAGCAGTTCTTC. This gives the protein CASSLVRTDNEQFF.

The chain recombines TRBV2 with TRBJ2-5; D possibly corresponds to TRBD2 (5 bases). CDR1 is SNHLY and CDR2 is FYNNEI in the germline V gene. The length of the CDR3 is 15 residues. V lost 0 bases to trimming and J lost 5 bases, with 13 bases between them. The CDR3 spells CASSEARGGLETQYF. CDR3 coding DNA: TGTGCCAGCAGTGAAGCCCGCGGCGGGCTGGAGACCCAGTACTTC.

The chain links TRBV7-8 to TRBJ1-5; D not certain. With 1 base removed from V and 6 bases from J, the gap between germline ends came to 10 bases. Germline CDR1 and CDR2: SGHVS and FQNEAQ. CDR3 length: 14 amino acids. The CDR3 DNA is TGTGCCAGCAGCTTAGAGAATCGAGGTCAGCCCCAGCATTTT. This sequence encodes CASSLENRGQPQHF.

V gene TRBV11-2 combines with J gene TRBJ2-2, with 8 bases fitting TRBD1. V dropped 5 bases and J dropped 5; count of bases not matched to a gene: 4. The germline V gene encodes CDR1 SGHAT and CDR2 FQNNGV. The CDR3 has 14 amino acids. The CDR3 here is CASSTDRVTGELFF. CDR3 DNA: TGTGCCAGCAGCACGGACAGGGTGACCGGGGAGCTGTTTTTT.

This rearrangement joins TRBV5-4 to TRBJ2-5; the D gene is possibly TRBD1 (5 bases). V was cut by 3 bases and J by 4 bases, with 10 bases left in between. The CDR3 is made up of 13 amino acids. Germline lookup yields CDR1 SGHNT and CDR2 YYREEE (reference sequence). CDR3 sequence: CASSSGLGETQYF. CDR3 DNA: TGTGCCAGCAGCTCAGGGTTGGGAGAGACCCAGTACTTC.

The J gene is TRBJ2-7, the V gene TRBV9; tentatively, D is TRBD1 or TRBD2 (5 bases each). Trimming took off 0 bases at V and 6 bases at J, with 10 bases between the two ends. Per germline, CDR1 SGDLS and CDR2 YYNGEE. The CDR3 length is 13 residues. DNA of the CDR3: TGTGCCAGCAGCGTAGGGGGCGAGGGCGAGCAGTACTTC. Protein: CASSVGGEGEQYF.